This record covers a single TCR beta chain. Unmatched junction bases numbered 9, after V lost 5 bases and J lost 4 bases. Per germline, CDR1 SGHDT and CDR2 YYEEEE. The CDR3 spans 16 residues. Assay: immunoSEQ multiplex PCR; the TCRdb copy retains only in-frame clones and omits some. This table holds more than 15,000 clones, 70% to 90% found once. This entry comes from a study of blood T cell repertoires in COVID-19. The specimen was peripheral blood. The sequence was collected from a human donor with active COVID-19. The donor label of this sample is uncertain. This sequence joins TRBV5-6 and TRBJ2-2; 9 bases are a match to TRBD2. CDR3 protein: CASRFGLAGFTGELFF. CDR3 bases: TGTGCCAGCAGATTTGGGCTAGCGGGATTCACCGGGGAGCTGTTTTTT.